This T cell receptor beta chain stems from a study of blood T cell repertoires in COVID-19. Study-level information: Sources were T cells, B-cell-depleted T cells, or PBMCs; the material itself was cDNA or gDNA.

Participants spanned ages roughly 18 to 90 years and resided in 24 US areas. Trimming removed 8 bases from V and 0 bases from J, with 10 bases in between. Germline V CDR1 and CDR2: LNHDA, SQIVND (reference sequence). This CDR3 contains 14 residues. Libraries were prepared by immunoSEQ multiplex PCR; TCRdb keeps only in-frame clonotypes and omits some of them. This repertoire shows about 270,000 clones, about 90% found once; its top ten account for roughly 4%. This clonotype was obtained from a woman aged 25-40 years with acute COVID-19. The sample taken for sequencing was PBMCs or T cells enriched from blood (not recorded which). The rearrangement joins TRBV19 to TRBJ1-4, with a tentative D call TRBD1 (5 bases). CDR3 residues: CASRGYATNEKLFF. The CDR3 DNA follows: TGTGCCAGTCGGGGGTATGCAACTAATGAAAAACTGTTTTTT.